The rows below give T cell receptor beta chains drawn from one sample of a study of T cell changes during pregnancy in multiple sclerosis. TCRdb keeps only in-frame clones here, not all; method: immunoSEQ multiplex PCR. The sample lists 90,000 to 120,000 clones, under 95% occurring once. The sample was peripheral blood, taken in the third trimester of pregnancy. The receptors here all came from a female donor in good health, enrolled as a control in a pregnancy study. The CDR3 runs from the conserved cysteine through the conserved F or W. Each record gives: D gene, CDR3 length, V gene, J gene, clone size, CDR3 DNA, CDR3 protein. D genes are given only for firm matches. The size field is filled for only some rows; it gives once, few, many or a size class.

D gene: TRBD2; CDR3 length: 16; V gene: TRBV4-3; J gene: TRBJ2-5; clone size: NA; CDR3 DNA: TGCGCCAGCAGCCACTCCCAGACTAGCCTTAGAGAGACCCAGTACTTC; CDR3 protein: CASSHSQTSLRETQYF
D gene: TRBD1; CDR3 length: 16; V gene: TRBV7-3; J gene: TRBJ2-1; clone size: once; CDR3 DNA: TGTGCCAGCTCCCAAGGGGGCGTTGGGTCCTACAATGAGCAGTTCTTC; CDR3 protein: CASSQGGVGSYNEQFF
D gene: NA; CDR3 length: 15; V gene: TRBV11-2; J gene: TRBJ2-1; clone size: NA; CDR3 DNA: TGTGCCAGCAGCTTACTAGGGGGGGGATACAATGAGCAGTTCTTC; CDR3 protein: CASSLLGGGYNEQFF
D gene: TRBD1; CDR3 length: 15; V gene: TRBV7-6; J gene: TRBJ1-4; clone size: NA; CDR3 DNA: TGTGCCAGCAGCTCCCACAGGGGAGCTAATGAAAAACTGTTTTTT; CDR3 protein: CASSSHRGANEKLFF
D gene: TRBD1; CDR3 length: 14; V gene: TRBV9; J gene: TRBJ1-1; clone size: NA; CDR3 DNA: TGTGCCAGCAGCGCAGGACAGGGTTTTACTGAAGCTTTCTTT; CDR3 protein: CASSAGQGFTEAFF
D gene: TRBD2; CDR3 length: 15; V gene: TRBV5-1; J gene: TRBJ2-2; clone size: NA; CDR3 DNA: TGCGCCAGCAGCCCATTAGCGGGGGGGCCCGGGGAGCTGTTTTTT; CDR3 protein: CASSPLAGGPGELFF
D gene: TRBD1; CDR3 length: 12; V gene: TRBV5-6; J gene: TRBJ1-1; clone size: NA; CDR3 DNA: TGTGCCAGCAGCTTGGACAGGGGGCGGTCTTTCTTT; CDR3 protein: CASSLDRGRSFF
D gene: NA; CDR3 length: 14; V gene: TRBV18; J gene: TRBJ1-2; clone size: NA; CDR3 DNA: TGTGCCAGCTCACCACCTGAGACAGCCTATGGCTACACCTTC; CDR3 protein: CASSPPETAYGYTF
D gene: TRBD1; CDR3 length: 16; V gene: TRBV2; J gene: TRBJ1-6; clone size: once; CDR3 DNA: TGTGCCATTTTGGGTCCCCAAGACAGGGACGATTCACCCCTCCACTTT; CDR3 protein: CAILGPQDRDDSPLHF
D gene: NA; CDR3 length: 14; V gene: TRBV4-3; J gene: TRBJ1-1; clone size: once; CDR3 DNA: TGCGCCAGCAGCCAGGGACACTTCGGTGGTGAAGCTTTCTTT; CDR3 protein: CASSQGHFGGEAFF
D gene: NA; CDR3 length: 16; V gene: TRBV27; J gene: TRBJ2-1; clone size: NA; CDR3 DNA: TGTGCCAGCAGCCAAGTACAGGCGCGACCGTACAATGAGCAGTTCTTC; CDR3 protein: CASSQVQARPYNEQFF
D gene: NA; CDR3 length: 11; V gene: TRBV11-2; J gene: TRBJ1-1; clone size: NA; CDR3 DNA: TGTGCCAGCAGCCCTTCGGTGTCCGCTTTCTTT; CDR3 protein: CASSPSVSAFF
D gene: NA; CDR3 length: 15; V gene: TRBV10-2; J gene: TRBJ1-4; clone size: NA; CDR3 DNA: TGCGCCAGCAGTGCCATGCGGAGCACTAATGAAAAACTGTTTTTT; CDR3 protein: CASSAMRSTNEKLFF
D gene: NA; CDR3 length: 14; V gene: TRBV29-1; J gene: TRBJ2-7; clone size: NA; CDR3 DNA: TGCAGCGTAAGCCGGGACATGGGGGTTAGGGAGCAGTACTTC; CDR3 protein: CSVSRDMGVREQYF
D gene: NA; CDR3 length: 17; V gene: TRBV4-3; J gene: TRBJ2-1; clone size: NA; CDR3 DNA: TGCGCCAGCAGCCATAAACGAAGAGCGGAACTCTACAATGAGCAGTTCTTC; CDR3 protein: CASSHKRRAELYNEQFF
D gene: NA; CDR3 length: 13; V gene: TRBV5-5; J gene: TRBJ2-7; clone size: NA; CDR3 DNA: TGTGCCAGCAGCTTGATGGGAGTCAACGAGCAGTACTTC; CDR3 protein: CASSLMGVNEQYF
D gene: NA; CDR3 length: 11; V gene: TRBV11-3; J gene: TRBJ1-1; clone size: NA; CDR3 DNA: TGTGCCAGCAGCTTGGAAGGGGGAGCTTTCTTT; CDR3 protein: CASSLEGGAFF
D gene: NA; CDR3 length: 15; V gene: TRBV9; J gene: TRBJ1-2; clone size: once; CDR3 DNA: TGTGCCAGCAGCTCTCAACAGGGCAGCACGGGTGGCTACACCTTC; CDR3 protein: CASSSQQGSTGGYTF
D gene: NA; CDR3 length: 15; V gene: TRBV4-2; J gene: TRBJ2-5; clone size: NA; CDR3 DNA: TGTGCCAGCAGCCACGGGACAAAAGTGGGAGAGACCCAGTACTTC; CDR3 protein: CASSHGTKVGETQYF
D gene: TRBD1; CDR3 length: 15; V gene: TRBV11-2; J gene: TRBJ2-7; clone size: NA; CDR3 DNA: TGTGCCAGCCGAAAAACAGGGGGACGAGCCTACGAGCAGTACTTC; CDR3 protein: CASRKTGGRAYEQYF
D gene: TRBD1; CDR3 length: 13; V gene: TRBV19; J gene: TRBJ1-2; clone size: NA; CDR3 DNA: TGTGCCAGTAGTATGAGGGGGCAGGATGGCTACACCTTC; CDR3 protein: CASSMRGQDGYTF
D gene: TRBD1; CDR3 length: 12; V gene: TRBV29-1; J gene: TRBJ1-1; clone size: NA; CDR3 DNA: TGCAGCGTATCGGACAGGGGAATTGAAGCTTTCTTT; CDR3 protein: CSVSDRGIEAFF
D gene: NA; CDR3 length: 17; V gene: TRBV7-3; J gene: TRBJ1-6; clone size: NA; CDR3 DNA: TGTGCCAGCAGCTTAATGACGTCGGCAGGGGAGAATTCACCCCTCCACTTT; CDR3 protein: CASSLMTSAGENSPLHF
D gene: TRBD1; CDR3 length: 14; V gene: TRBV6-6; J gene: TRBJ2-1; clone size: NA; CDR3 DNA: TGTGCCAGCACTCCGGACAGGCAAGGCTATGAGCAGTTCTTC; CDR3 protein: CASTPDRQGYEQFF
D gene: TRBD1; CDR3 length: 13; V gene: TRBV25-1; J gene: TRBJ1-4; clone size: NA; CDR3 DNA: TGTGCCAGCACGACAGGGGATGGCGAAAAACTGTTTTTT; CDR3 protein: CASTTGDGEKLFF
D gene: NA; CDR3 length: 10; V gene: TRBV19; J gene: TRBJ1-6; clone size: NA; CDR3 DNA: TGTGCCACCGGAGATTCACCCCTCCACTTT; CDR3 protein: CATGDSPLHF
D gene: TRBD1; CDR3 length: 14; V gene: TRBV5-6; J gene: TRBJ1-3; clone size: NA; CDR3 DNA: TGTGCCAGCAGCCTGGGACAGGGGGCGGACACCATATATTTT; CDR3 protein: CASSLGQGADTIYF
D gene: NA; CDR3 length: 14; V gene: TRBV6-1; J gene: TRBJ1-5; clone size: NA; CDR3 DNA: TGTGCGAGCGCAGAAACGGGTAACAATCAGCCCCAGCATTTT; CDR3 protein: CASAETGNNQPQHF
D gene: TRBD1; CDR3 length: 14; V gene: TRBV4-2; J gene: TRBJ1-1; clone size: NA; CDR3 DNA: TGTGCCAGCAGCCAATCCGGACAGGGGCTTGAAGCTTTCTTT; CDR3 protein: CASSQSGQGLEAFF
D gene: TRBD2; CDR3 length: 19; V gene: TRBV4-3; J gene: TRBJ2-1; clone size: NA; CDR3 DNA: TGCGCCAGCAGCCAAGATTCGTTGCTAGCGGGGGGTCTTTACAATGAGCAGTTCTTC; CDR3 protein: CASSQDSLLAGGLYNEQFF
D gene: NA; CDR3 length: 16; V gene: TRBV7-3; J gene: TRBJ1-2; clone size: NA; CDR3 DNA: TGTGCCAGCAGCTTAACGGGAGGTGACCGAACCTCTGGCTACACCTTC; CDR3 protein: CASSLTGGDRTSGYTF
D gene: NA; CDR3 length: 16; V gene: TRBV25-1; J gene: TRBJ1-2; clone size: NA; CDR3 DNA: TGTGCCAGCAGTGGACTGCGGGGAGCGGCTAACTATGGCTACACCTTC; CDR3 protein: CASSGLRGAANYGYTF
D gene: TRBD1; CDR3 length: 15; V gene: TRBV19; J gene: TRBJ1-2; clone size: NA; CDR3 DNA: TGTGCCAGTAGTACTGGGACAGGGACTAACTATGGCTACACCTTC; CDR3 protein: CASSTGTGTNYGYTF
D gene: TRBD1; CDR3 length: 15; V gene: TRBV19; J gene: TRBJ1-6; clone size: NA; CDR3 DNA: TGTGCCAGTAGTATGGGACAGCCTAATAATTCACCCCTCCACTTT; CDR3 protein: CASSMGQPNNSPLHF
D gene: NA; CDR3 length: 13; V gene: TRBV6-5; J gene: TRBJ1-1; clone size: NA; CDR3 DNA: TGTGCCAGCTCCCAGGGCGAGAGGACTGAAGCTTTCTTT; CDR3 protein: CASSQGERTEAFF
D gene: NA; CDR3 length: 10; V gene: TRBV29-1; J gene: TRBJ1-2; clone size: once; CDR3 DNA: TGCAGCGCCCTAACCTATGGCTACACCTTC; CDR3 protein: CSALTYGYTF
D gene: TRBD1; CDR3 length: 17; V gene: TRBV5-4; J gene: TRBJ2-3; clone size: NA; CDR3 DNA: TGTGCCAGCAGCTTCAGACAGGGGGCGGGTCGTACAGATACGCAGTATTTT; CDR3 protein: CASSFRQGAGRTDTQYF
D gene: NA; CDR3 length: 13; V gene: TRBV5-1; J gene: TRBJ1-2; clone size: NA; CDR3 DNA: TGCGCCAGCAGCTTGGCAGGGGACTATGGCTACACCTTC; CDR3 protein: CASSLAGDYGYTF
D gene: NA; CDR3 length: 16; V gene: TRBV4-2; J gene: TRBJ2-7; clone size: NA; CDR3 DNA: TGTGCCAGCAGCCAAGATCTGGGCGGAGGAATGAGTGAGCAGTACTTC; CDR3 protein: CASSQDLGGGMSEQYF
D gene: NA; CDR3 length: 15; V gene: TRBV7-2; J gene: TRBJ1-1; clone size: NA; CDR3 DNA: TGTGCCAGCAGCTTAGAATCCAGTATGAACACTGAAGCTTTCTTT; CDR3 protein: CASSLESSMNTEAFF
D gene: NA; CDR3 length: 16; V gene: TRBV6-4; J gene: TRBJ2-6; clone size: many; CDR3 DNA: TGTGCCAGCAGCGCATCTAGCGTCTCTGGGGCCAACGTCCTGACTTTC; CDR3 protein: CASSASSVSGANVLTF
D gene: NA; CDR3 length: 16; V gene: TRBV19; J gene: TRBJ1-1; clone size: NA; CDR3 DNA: TGTGCCAGTAGTATAGATCATGGGGGGGTGAACACTGAAGCTTTCTTT; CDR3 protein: CASSIDHGGVNTEAFF